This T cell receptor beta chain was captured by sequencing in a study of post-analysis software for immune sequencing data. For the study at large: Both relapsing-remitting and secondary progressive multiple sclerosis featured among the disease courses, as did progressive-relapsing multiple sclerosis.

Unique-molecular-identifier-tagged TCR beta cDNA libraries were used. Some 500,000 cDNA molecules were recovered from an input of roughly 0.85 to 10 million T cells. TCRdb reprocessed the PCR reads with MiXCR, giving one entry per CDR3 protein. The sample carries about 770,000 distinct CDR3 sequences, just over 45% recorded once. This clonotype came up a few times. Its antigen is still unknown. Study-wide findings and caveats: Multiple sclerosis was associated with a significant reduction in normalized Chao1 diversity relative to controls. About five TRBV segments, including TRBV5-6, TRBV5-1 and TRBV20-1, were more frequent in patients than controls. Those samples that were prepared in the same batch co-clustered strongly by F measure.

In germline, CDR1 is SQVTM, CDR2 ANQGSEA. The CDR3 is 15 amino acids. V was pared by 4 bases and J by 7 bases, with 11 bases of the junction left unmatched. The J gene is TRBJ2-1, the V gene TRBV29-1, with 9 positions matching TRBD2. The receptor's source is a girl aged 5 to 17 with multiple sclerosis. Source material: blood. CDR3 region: CSVGSREGPLNEQFF. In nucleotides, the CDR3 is TGCAGCGTTGGGTCGCGGGAGGGCCCGTTAAATGAGCAGTTCTTC.